The 10 T cell receptor beta chains listed next were all sequenced from one sample in a study of blood T cell repertoires in COVID-19. The data were produced by immunoSEQ multiplex PCR, yet TCRdb's version contains in-frame clones alone and is incomplete. Altogether around 190,000 clones are present, 80% to 90% being singletons, with the ten largest covering 1.5% to 2%. Input material: peripheral blood. The receptors were sampled from a man younger than 30 who had recovered from COVID-19.

The rearrangement uses TRBV29-1 and TRBJ2-2; D might be TRBD1 (5 bases). Trimming pared 3 bases from V and 3 bases from J, leaving 8 bases between. The germline gives CDR1 SQVTM, CDR2 ANQGSEA. This CDR3 has 13 amino acids. CDR3 amino acids: CSVDQGYTGELFF. DNA of the CDR3: TGCAGCGTTGACCAGGGTTACACCGGGGAGCTGTTTTTT.

The chain is built from TRBV19 and TRBJ1-1; 8 bases match TRBD1. The CDR3 runs 15 residues. V dropped 6 bases and J dropped 5; count of bases not matched to a gene: 11. Germline V gene sequence: CDR1 LNHDA, CDR2 SQIVND (reference sequence). For the CDR3, the DNA is TGTGCCAGTAGCCTTAGGACAGGGACTTTTACTGAAGCTTTCTTT. Its protein product is CASSLRTGTFTEAFF. Using reference TRBV19 and TRBJ1-1 for the parts outside the CDR3, the full variable domain is DGGITQSPKYLFRKEGQNVTLSCEQNLNHDAMYWYRQDPGQGLRLIYYSQIVNDFQKGDIAEGYSVSREKKESFPLTVTSAQKNPTAFYLCASSLRTGTFTEAFFGQGTRLTVV.

V gene TRBV6-2 or TRBV6-3 combines with J gene TRBJ1-3; D is unclear. V shed 4 bases and J shed 0 bases, with 7 bases lying between them. Germline CDR1 and CDR2: MNHEY and SVGEGT. The CDR3 covers 14 residues. CDR3 amino acids: CASSSPGSGNTIYF. CDR3 nucleotides: TGTGCCAGCAGTTCCCCGGGCTCTGGAAACACCATATATTTT.

J is TRBJ2-2 and V is TRBV5-6; 7 nucleotides line up with TRBD2. Per germline, CDR1 SGHDT and CDR2 YYEEEE. The CDR3 consists of 14 residues. V gave up 1 base and J gave up 4 bases; unmatched junction bases: 1. CDR3 protein: CASSLSGITGELFF. The CDR3 DNA follows: TGTGCCAGCAGCTTGAGCGGGATCACCGGGGAGCTGTTTTTT.

The V and J genes are TRBV3-1 (or the pseudogene TRBV3-2) and TRBJ2-7, with TRBD1 matching 7 bases. The CDR3 spans 16 residues. Trimming took 5 bases from V and 9 from J; bases not matched to a gene: 19. Germline V gene lookup returns CDR1 LGHDT and CDR2 YNNKEL (reference sequence). The CDR3 is CASSSGRDSPRSGQYF. Here the CDR3 DNA reads TGTGCCAGCAGCTCAGGCAGGGACAGTCCACGAAGCGGGCAGTACTTC.

J is TRBJ2-1 and V is TRBV9; 12 bases are shared with TRBD2. The V gene end was trimmed by 5 bases and the J gene end by 5 bases; junction bases not matched to a gene: 2. Germline V CDR1 and CDR2: SGDLS, YYNGEE. The CDR3 spans 14 residues. This CDR3 is CASRASGRDNEQFF. In DNA, the CDR3 is TGTGCCAGCAGGGCTAGCGGGAGGGACAATGAGCAGTTCTTC.

This chain uses TRBV5-4 with TRBJ2-7; a weak D match, TRBD2 (6 bases). From germline, CDR1 is SGHNT and CDR2 YYREEE (reference sequence). Trimming shortened V by 4 bases and J by 4 bases, and 18 bases separated the two germline ends. The CDR3 covers 15 residues. The CDR3 reads CASSRRAGTQYEQYF. The CDR3 DNA reads TGTGCCAGCAGCCGCAGAGCCGGGACTCAATACGAGCAGTACTTC.

This clone was seen just once. This sequence joins TRBV6-5 and TRBJ2-2, with 7 bases that match TRBD1. Germline V gene lookup returns CDR1 MNHEY and CDR2 SVGAGI. After removal of 5 bases from V and 4 bases from J, the junction contained 7 bases not matched to a gene. The length of the CDR3 is 15 residues. In nucleotides, the CDR3 is TGTGCCAGCAGTCTAGGGACAGCAACCACCGGGGAGCTGTTTTTT. Translation gives CASSLGTATTGELFF.

V is TRBV19 and J is TRBJ2-7, with TRBD2 as a possible D gene (5 bases). Trimming removed 7 bases from V and 4 bases from J, with 11 bases in between. The germline V gene has CDR1 LNHDA and CDR2 SQIVND (reference sequence). The CDR3 contains 12 residues. The CDR3 bases are TGTGCCAGTACCCCCCCGGGGTACGAGCAGTACTTC. Translating it yields CASTPPGYEQYF.

This chain links TRBV7-9 with TRBJ2-1; 11 positions match TRBD2. This CDR3 has 12 residues. CDR1 and CDR2 from the germline V gene are SEHNR and FQNEAQ (reference sequence). Trimming cost V 5 bases and J 14 bases; bases outside gene matches: 5. CDR3: CASSVVSGREFF. In DNA form, the CDR3 reads TGTGCCAGCAGCGTGGTTAGCGGGAGGGAGTTCTTC.